The 3 T cell receptor beta chains below come from one sample, sequenced in a study of blood T cell repertoires in COVID-19. Profiled with immunoSEQ multiplex PCR; TCRdb holds only in-frame clones, not every one. The sample lists about 43,000 clones; roughly 85% were seen once. Source material: peripheral blood. These TCRs come from a man in his sixties with active COVID-19.

The chain has TRBV9 and TRBJ2-7; TRBD2 matches 11 bases. Germline lookup yields CDR1 SGDLS and CDR2 YYNGEE. CDR3 length: 15 residues. Trimming cost V 4 bases and J 3 bases; bases outside gene matches: 6. The CDR3 reads CASSLQTSGNYEQYF. The CDR3 nucleotides read TGTGCCAGCAGCCTTCAGACTAGCGGGAACTACGAGCAGTACTTC.

In its sample, this clone was seen once. The rearrangement joins TRBV11-2 to TRBJ2-7; D is perhaps TRBD2 (5 bases). CDR3 length: 13 amino acids. The germline gives CDR1 SGHAT, CDR2 FQNNGV. V was pared by 7 bases and J by 1 base, with 11 bases between. The CDR3 bases are TGTGCCAGCACGAGGGCGCCGTCCTACGAGCAGTACTTC. It is translated as CASTRAPSYEQYF.

This sequence joins TRBV6-5 and TRBJ1-1, with 8 bases that match TRBD1. Losses at the gene ends were 7 bases for V and 6 bases for J; bases not matched to a gene: 10. Germline V gene lookup returns CDR1 MNHEY and CDR2 SVGAGI. The CDR3 has 14 residues. CDR3 loop: CASTKLQGDPEAFF. The CDR3 coding sequence is TGTGCCAGCACCAAATTACAGGGGGACCCTGAAGCTTTCTTT.